What follows describes a single TCR beta chain. Its antigen target is currently unknown. One end of the junction is discordant with germline, which a read error may explain. TCR beta VDJ combination and CDR3 sequence profiling used genomic DNA as the template. TCR repertoire sequencing was run on an Illumina HiSeq 2000. Turning to the authors' computational methods: Repertoires were assessed using TRBV/TRBJ rearrangement plots, CDR3 size and DJ length profiles, and Simpson's diversity index. Whichever DNA sequence was most abundant in the deep sequencing data was defined as the immunodominant clone. CDR3 amino acid sequences were checked for sharing between subjects and were compared against published repertoires and the VDJdb database. TCRdb reran the public reads through fastp at Q25 and MiXCR, keeping productive beta chains. Every CDR3 protein is listed once, alongside the most common genes and DNA of its rows. These V and J calls derive from TCRdb rather than the authors' analysis. Across this sample there are around 180,000 distinct CDR3 sequences, with about three fifths seen only once. The leading ten clones occupy roughly 46% of the sample.

The data originate from a study of CD8+CD57+ T cells in acquired aplastic anemia (dated by TCRdb to 2016 to 2019). As for the study more broadly: Extracted DNA from sorted CD4+ and CD8+ cells averaged around 3.2 ug, ranging from about 0.18 to 27.4 ug.

Findings and caveats that apply to the study as a whole: Twenty-nine CD8+ CDR3 sequences were shared between patients and controls but appeared highly expressed in patients and within their immunodominant clones. CD8+ Simpson's diversity did not differ significantly between patients and healthy controls (P=0.060).

The study deep-sequenced TCR repertoires of sorted CD4+ and CD8+ blood T cells from severe aplastic anemia patients and healthy subjects. Ficoll-Paque density gradient centrifugation was used to isolate peripheral blood mononuclear cells. CD4+ and CD8+ T cells were sorted by FACS or magnetic beads before DNA extraction. The CDR3, cysteine through phenylalanine, is 14 amino acids long. Only the CDR3 DNA stays, 42 bases, in frame from base 1. Looking up the germline V gene yields CDR1 ENHRY and CDR2 SYGVKD. The chain is made from TRBV10-3 and TRBJ2-1, with a weak D call of TRBD2 (5 bases match). The clonotype originates from a human donor with severe aplastic anemia or a healthy control (not recorded which). Sequenced material: sorted CD4+, CD8+, or CD8+CD57+ T cells (not recorded which) from PBMCs. The DNA sequence reads TGTGCCAGCAGTTTTGTGGGAGAGACGAGTGAGCAGTTCTTC. Its protein is CASSFVGETSEQFF.